A selection of T cell receptor beta chains follows, all from one sample in a study of CD8+ T cells in alopecia areata. Method: immunoSEQ multiplex PCR; TCRdb's copy keeps in-frame clones and lacks some. The repertoire holds around 160,000 clones, with over 70% as singletons. Sequencing used CD8+ T cells sorted from blood, obtained at week 0. Receptor source: a human donor with alopecia areata. Each CDR3 is given with its conserved first and last residue. Each record gives: V gene, clone size, J gene, D gene, CDR3 DNA, CDR3 protein. The D gene is left open where the match is weak. Size is omitted from some rows. Given values are once, few, many or a class for expanded clones.

TRBV13	-	TRBJ2-2	TRBD2	TGTGCCAGCAGCCGCAGGACTAGCGGGGGAACCGGGGAGCTGTTTTTT	CASSRRTSGGTGELFF
TRBV27	few	TRBJ2-1	TRBD1	TGTGCCAGCAGCCCAGAACAACAGGGGTACAATGAGCAGTTCTTC	CASSPEQQGYNEQFF
TRBV15	-	TRBJ2-1	TRBD2	TGTGCCACCAGCAGTCCTGAGGGGCTAGCGGGGGGGCGACTCAACAATGAGCAGTTCTTC	CATSSPEGLAGGRLNNEQFF
TRBV29-1	-	TRBJ2-2	TRBD1	TGCAGCGTTCTCAGGGGGACCGGGGAGCTGTTTTTT	CSVLRGTGELFF
TRBV9	-	TRBJ1-2	TRBD1	TGTGCCAGCAGCTCCAGTTCGGACAGGGCGACTGGCTACACCTTC	CASSSSSDRATGYTF
TRBV28	-	TRBJ1-3	-	TGTGCCAGCAGTTCCCGGGACACCGCTGGAAACACCATATATTTT	CASSSRDTAGNTIYF
TRBV6-6	-	TRBJ2-2	-	TGTGCCAGCAGTTACTTGGGGTTTAACACCGGGGAGCTGTTTTTT	CASSYLGFNTGELFF
TRBV27	-	TRBJ2-1	-	TGTGCCAGCAGTCACTCCGGGATCAATGAGCAGTTCTTC	CASSHSGINEQFF
TRBV25-1	-	TRBJ1-1	-	TGTGCCAGCAGTGACTGGGATGTGAACACTGAAGCTTTCTTT	CASSDWDVNTEAFF
TRBV11-2	few	TRBJ2-1	-	TGTGCCAGCAGCTTAGATCTCGCGGGGATAGCCTACAATGAGCAGTTCTTC	CASSLDLAGIAYNEQFF
TRBV6-1	once	TRBJ2-3	-	TGTGCCAGCAGATTCTCATGGGCAGATACGCAGTATTTT	CASRFSWADTQYF
TRBV30	-	TRBJ2-7	-	TGTGCCTGGAGTGTTTTGGGGGTAAGCTCCTACGAGCAGTACTTC	CAWSVLGVSSYEQYF
TRBV7-8	-	TRBJ2-3	-	TGTGCCAGCATAAGTGCGGGGCACACAGATACGCAGTATTTT	CASISAGHTDTQYF
TRBV6-6	-	TRBJ2-5	-	TGTGCCAGCAGCCCCCGCGGGGTGTGGGGAGAGACCCAGTACTTC	CASSPRGVWGETQYF
TRBV4-1	-	TRBJ2-1	-	TGCGCCAGCAGCCAAGTATTTGCCTCTGACTACAATGAGCAGTTCTTC	CASSQVFASDYNEQFF
TRBV9	-	TRBJ2-7	TRBD2	TGTGCCAGCAGCGTAGCTGGAGCCGTCGCGGGAGGGCCGGGTTACGAGCAGTACTTC	CASSVAGAVAGGPGYEQYF
TRBV19	-	TRBJ1-1	-	TGTGCCAGTAGTATTAGTACCGTAACTGAAGCTTTCTTT	CASSISTVTEAFF
TRBV30	-	TRBJ2-3	-	TGTGCCTGGAGCGGCCCCGCGGGTCTCAGCACAGATACGCAGTATTTT	CAWSGPAGLSTDTQYF
TRBV4-1	-	TRBJ2-5	-	TGCGCCAGCAGCCAAGTTTCCACAGATCAAGAGACCCAGTACTTC	CASSQVSTDQETQYF
TRBV30	-	TRBJ1-4	TRBD1	TGTGCCTGGAGTGTACCTTCAGGGGGCCGGGAAAAACTGTTTTTT	CAWSVPSGGREKLFF
TRBV18	-	TRBJ2-1	TRBD2	TGTGCCAGCTCACCACCGGACGGGGGGAAGTTCTTC	CASSPPDGGKFF
TRBV27	-	TRBJ2-5	TRBD1	TGTGCCAGCAGTTCTAGGACAGGGTGGGAGACCCAGTACTTC	CASSSRTGWETQYF
TRBV10-3	-	TRBJ1-2	TRBD1	TGTGCCATCGGCATAACAGGGGCTGAGTATGGTGGCTACACCTTC	CAIGITGAEYGGYTF
TRBV29-1	-	TRBJ2-1	TRBD2	TGCAGCGTATATGACGGGACTAGCAATGAGCAGTTCTTC	CSVYDGTSNEQFF
TRBV5-4	few	TRBJ2-1	TRBD1	TGTGCCAGCACCGGACAGGGGTTCAATGAGCAGTTCTTC	CASTGQGFNEQFF
TRBV29-1	-	TRBJ2-2	TRBD2	TGCAGCGTTTATACGGCTAGCGGAAATATAACCACCGGGGGGCTGTTTTTT	CSVYTASGNITTGGLFF
TRBV6-5	-	TRBJ2-3	-	TGTGCCAGCAGTCGTTTGATTGTTAGCACAGATACGCAGTATTTT	CASSRLIVSTDTQYF
TRBV25-1	-	TRBJ2-5	-	TGTGCCAGCAGTGATTGGGGGCAAGAGACCCAGTACTTC	CASSDWGQETQYF
TRBV29-1	-	TRBJ1-2	-	TGCAGCGTTGAAAACCCGACCAACTATGGCTACACCTTC	CSVENPTNYGYTF
TRBV4-1	-	TRBJ2-3	TRBD2	TGCGCCAGCAGCCAGCGGGGGGCAGATACGCAGTATTTT	CASSQRGADTQYF
TRBV27	-	TRBJ1-1	-	TGTGCCAGCAGCCTGACAACAGGGTCCACTGAAGCTTTCTTT	CASSLTTGSTEAFF
TRBV9	-	TRBJ2-2	TRBD2	TGTGCCAGCAGCTTTAGCGGGAGCGCCGACACCGGGGAGCTGTTTTTT	CASSFSGSADTGELFF
TRBV6-6	once	TRBJ2-1	-	TGTGCCAGCAGTTCCAGTTCGGGGATGAATGAGCAGTTCTTC	CASSSSSGMNEQFF
TRBV19	-	TRBJ1-2	-	TGTGCCGCTAAAGACAGCAGCTATGGCTACACCTTC	CAAKDSSYGYTF
TRBV5-4	-	TRBJ2-1	-	TGTGCCAGCAGCCATCTCGCAGGAAGCCGATACAATGAGCAGTTCTTC	CASSHLAGSRYNEQFF
TRBV7-3	once	TRBJ2-1	-	TGTGCCAGCAGCTTATGGGACGGTAACAATGAGCAGTTCTTC	CASSLWDGNNEQFF
TRBV7-3	-	TRBJ2-2	-	TGTGCCAGCAGCCATATGGGGCCCCAGGGCACCGGGGAGCTGTTTTTT	CASSHMGPQGTGELFF
TRBV29-1	-	TRBJ2-6	-	TGCAGCGTTGAACAGGTCCAGATCTCTGGGGCCAACGTCCTGACTTTC	CSVEQVQISGANVLTF
TRBV7-2	-	TRBJ2-2	-	TGTGCCAGCAGCTTGCCCGGGGAGCTGTTTTTT	CASSLPGELFF
TRBV13	few	TRBJ2-7	-	TGTGCCAGCAGCTTACAAATGGATGCACTGCGGGAGCAGTACTTC	CASSLQMDALREQYF
TRBV19	-	TRBJ2-7	-	TGTGCCAGTAGTGGTTGGACAGAAGCCTACGAGCAGTACTTC	CASSGWTEAYEQYF
TRBV9	-	TRBJ1-2	TRBD1	TGTGCCAGCAGCGTAGTTAGCGGACAGGGCTTTTCGGAAGGCTACACCTTC	CASSVVSGQGFSEGYTF
TRBV5-1	-	TRBJ1-2	-	TGCGCCAGCAGCTTGGGAGGGGACGGCTACACCTTC	CASSLGGDGYTF
TRBV5-1	-	TRBJ2-7	-	TGCGCCAGCAGCTTGGTGACCGGGGGCGCCTACGAGCAGTACTTC	CASSLVTGGAYEQYF
TRBV4-1	-	TRBJ2-1	-	TGCGCCAGCAGCCAACCTCGAAATGAGCAGTTCTTC	CASSQPRNEQFF
TRBV5-1	-	TRBJ2-7	-	TGCGCCAGCACTACTACTGGGGGACTCCCGGGCTCCTACGAGCAGTACTTC	CASTTTGGLPGSYEQYF
TRBV27	-	TRBJ1-5	TRBD1	TGTGCCAGCAGTTTCAGGGGGGCTGCGGAGCCCCAGCATTTT	CASSFRGAAEPQHF